Sequencing of this TCR beta chain was carried out in a study of blood T cell repertoires in COVID-19. Produced via immunoSEQ multiplex PCR; TCRdb's table is partial and in-frame only. The sample includes approximately 74,000 clones, 84% of them seen just once. V lost 4 bases and J 5 bases, leaving 15 bases between the germline ends. The V gene's germline CDR1 is MNHNY and CDR2 SVGAGI (reference sequence). The CDR3 has 15 residues. This clonotype originated in an older man with acute or convalescent COVID-19. Sequenced sample: peripheral blood. V gene TRBV6-6 combines with J gene TRBJ1-5; D perhaps matches TRBD1 (6 bases). CDR3 sequence reads: CASSSFGQGYQPQHF. The CDR3 nucleotides are TGTGCCAGCAGTTCCTTCGGCCAGGGGTATCAGCCCCAGCATTTT.